This is a list of T cell receptor beta chains from one sample in a study of radiation and T cells in renal cell carcinoma. Generated by immunoSEQ multiplex PCR, the TCRdb table keeps only in-frame clones and is missing some. This table has roughly 130,000 clones, approximately 78% appearing once. This material consisted of blood, taken from a patient whose treatment included radiotherapy and nephrectomy. The receptors derive from a woman aged 60 to 75 with renal cell carcinoma. Both conserved end residues are part of each CDR3.

v_call: TRBV29-1
j_call: TRBJ1-2
cdr3_aa: CSALRQGRDGYTF

v_call: TRBV29-1
j_call: TRBJ1-5
cdr3_aa: CSVEESGGNQPQHF

v_call: TRBV5-6
j_call: TRBJ2-2
cdr3_aa: CASSYLPSSDTGELFF

v_call: TRBV7-9
j_call: TRBJ2-3
cdr3_aa: CASSPTDSTDTQYF

v_call: TRBV15
j_call: TRBJ1-2
cdr3_aa: CATSRDTGSAGYGYTF

v_call: TRBV28
j_call: TRBJ1-1
cdr3_aa: CASSLHWEAFF

v_call: TRBV7-3
j_call: TRBJ2-7
cdr3_aa: CASSWTQDHEQYF

v_call: TRBV18
j_call: TRBJ1-2
cdr3_aa: CASSPSWGQGAYGYTF

v_call: TRBV5-5
j_call: TRBJ2-5
cdr3_aa: CASSRTLTQETQYF

v_call: TRBV5-1
j_call: TRBJ2-2
cdr3_aa: CASSSSFSGRAHGELFF

v_call: TRBV9
j_call: TRBJ2-3
cdr3_aa: CASNPGVAGGSADTQYF

v_call: TRBV5-1
j_call: TRBJ1-1
cdr3_aa: CASSPRIMNTEAFF

v_call: TRBV6-1
j_call: TRBJ1-5
cdr3_aa: CASSEYIKGASNQPQHF

v_call: TRBV5-1
j_call: TRBJ1-6
cdr3_aa: CASTSSGSRAGTVNSPLHF

v_call: TRBV15
j_call: TRBJ2-5
cdr3_aa: CATSRDERLSETQYF

v_call: TRBV5-4
j_call: TRBJ2-7
cdr3_aa: CASSLTGTAGSYEQYF

v_call: TRBV6-5
j_call: TRBJ1-1
cdr3_aa: CASRTVNTEAFF

v_call: TRBV9
j_call: TRBJ2-7
cdr3_aa: CASSVQGAHEYEQYF

v_call: TRBV5-6
j_call: TRBJ1-1
cdr3_aa: CASSLEIGPPGAEAFF

v_call: TRBV6-6
j_call: TRBJ2-3
cdr3_aa: CASSPGPRRHF

v_call: TRBV19
j_call: TRBJ1-6
cdr3_aa: CASSIEDRANSPLHF

v_call: TRBV5-1
j_call: TRBJ2-5
cdr3_aa: CASSRQGQETQYF

v_call: TRBV19
j_call: TRBJ1-5
cdr3_aa: CASSTPPGTQNQPQHF